One sample yielded the 27 T cell receptor beta chains listed below, sequenced in a study of spatial heterogeneity in lung cancer. Stated time point: sample taken at primary tumor resection. Material for sequencing was whole RNA from tumor, nontumor lung or frozen PBMC, left unsorted. TCRdb itself ran the 5' RACE reads through MiXCR, one entry per CDR3 protein. In the table there are more than 85,000 distinct CDR3 sequences, roughly 8.7% of which are singletons. The sequenced sample was PBMCs, obtained at surgery. The receptors were gathered from a male donor with early-stage non-small cell lung cancer.

The chain has TRBV3-1 and TRBJ1-4, with unresolved D. The V end was cut by 1 base, the J end by 3 bases, with 15 bases between. The CDR3 spans 17 residues. CDR1 and CDR2 from the germline V gene are LGHDT and YNNKEL (reference sequence). The CDR3 protein is CASSQVQWKGANEKLFF. The CDR3 coding sequence is TGTGCCAGCAGCCAAGTTCAGTGGAAGGGAGCTAATGAAAAACTGTTTTTT.

J is TRBJ2-1 and V is TRBV15, with TRBD2 identical over 10 bases. This CDR3 comprises 15 residues. The trim removed 5 bases at V and 4 bases at J, leaving 5 bases unmatched. From germline, CDR1 is LNHNV and CDR2 YYDKDF (reference sequence). The CDR3 region is CATSFRTSGYNEQFF. In DNA form, the CDR3 reads TGTGCCACCAGCTTCAGGACTAGCGGTTACAATGAGCAGTTCTTC.

This clonotype was seen ten or more times. V and J are TRBV7-9 and TRBJ1-5, with D perhaps TRBD1 (5 bases). The V gene's germline CDR1 is SEHNR and CDR2 FQNEAQ (reference sequence). CDR3 length: 14 residues. V lost 3 bases, J lost 5 bases, and 11 bases lay in between. The CDR3 DNA reads as TGTGCCAGCAGCTTTGGGGGTCCTCATCAGCCCCAGCATTTT. Its protein is CASSFGGPHQPQHF.

Many counts were recorded for this clonotype. The chain has TRBV6-1 and TRBJ2-1; 8 nucleotides agree with TRBD2. Trimming removed 3 bases from V and 2 bases from J; junction bases left unmatched: 12. The CDR3 runs to 18 residues. The V gene's germline CDR1 is MNHNS and CDR2 SASEGT. For the CDR3, the DNA is TGTGCCAGCAGTGAGGGGACTAGGAAGCTCGGAGCCTACAATGAGCAGTTCTTC. It encodes CASSEGTRKLGAYNEQFF.

The chain employs TRBV11-2 and TRBJ2-5, with TRBD2 identical over 8 bases. With V trimmed by 8 bases and J by 11 bases, 13 bases remained unmatched. The CDR3 length is 13 residues. In germline, CDR1 is SGHAT, CDR2 FQNNGV. The CDR3 DNA sequence: TGTGCCAGCCAACTAGCGGAACCAGCCCCTCAGTACTTC. Amino acid sequence: CASQLAEPAPQYF.

This clonotype was recorded a few times. This chain uses TRBV29-1 with TRBJ2-7; possible D gene TRBD1, 5 bases. The CDR3 sequence is 11 residues long. The germline V gene has CDR1 SQVTM and CDR2 ANQGSEA. With 7 bases removed from V and 5 bases from J, the gap between germline ends came to 12 bases. CDR3 DNA sequence: TGCAGCGCCCACTGGGGCCACGAGCAGTACTTC. It codes for CSAHWGHEQYF.

The V call is TRBV28, the J call TRBJ2-5; D call uncertain. Germline lookup yields CDR1 MDHEN and CDR2 SYDVKM. V was shortened by 7 bases and J by 5 bases, with 11 bases between the two germline ends. The CDR3 totals 12 residues. CDR3 nucleotides: TGTGCCAGCATCTCAATCGGGGAGACCCAGTACTTC. It encodes CASISIGETQYF.

Details on this clonotype: Since a much larger clone is just one base distant, this may be a read error. The CDR3 spells CASRLGRAETQYF. The CDR3 bases are TGTGCCAGCCGCCTGGGCAGGGCTGAGACCCAGTACTTC. The rearrangement links TRBV3-1 to TRBJ2-5, with D possibly TRBD1 on 5 matching bases. Germline V lookup: CDR1 LGHDT, CDR2 YNNKEL (reference sequence). The germline V and J ends were trimmed by 8 bases and 5 bases, with 15 bases remaining between them. This CDR3 contains 13 residues.

The chain employs TRBV20-1 and TRBJ2-3; no firm D call. With 5 bases removed from V and 1 base from J, the gap between germline ends came to 10 bases. The CDR3 has 13 residues. The germline V gene encodes CDR1 DFQATT and CDR2 SNEGSKA (reference sequence). Here the CDR3 DNA reads TGCAGTGCTTTTTTCTATGGCACAGATACGCAGTATTTT. This gives the protein CSAFFYGTDTQYF.

There are a few counts of this clonotype. The rearrangement joins TRBV6-5 to TRBJ2-2, with D perhaps matching TRBD2 (5 bases). CDR3 length: 15 residues. Trimming left V 6 bases short and J 0 bases short, with 11 bases between. Germline lookup yields CDR1 MNHEY and CDR2 SVGAGI. The CDR3 DNA reads TGTGCCAGCAGAACGGGATTCTCGAACACCGGGGAGCTGTTTTTT. Amino acid sequence: CASRTGFSNTGELFF.

The chain is built from TRBV6-1 and TRBJ2-3, with 11 bases identical to TRBD2. The CDR3 is 14 residues long. Germline CDR1 MNHNS, CDR2 SASEGT. V dropped 0 bases and J dropped 11; count of bases not matched to a gene: 4. The CDR3 protein is CASSEAVTSGRQYF. In DNA, the CDR3 is TGTGCCAGCAGTGAAGCGGTCACTAGCGGGAGGCAGTATTTT.

This clonotype has just a few counts. In nucleotides, the CDR3 is TGTGCCAGCATGCAAGGGGGACGGGTAGAGACCCAGTACTTC. This codes for CASMQGGRVETQYF. J is TRBJ2-5 and V is TRBV28; perhaps TRBD1 as D (6 bases). The CDR3 is 14 amino acids. Germline lookup yields CDR1 MDHEN and CDR2 SYDVKM. The V gene lost 7 bases and the J gene lost 4 bases, with 16 bases spanning the gap.

This clonotype was found many times. The V gene is TRBV2, the J gene TRBJ2-5, with TRBD2 matching 10 bases. The CDR3 totals 14 residues. Germline CDR1 reads SNHLY; CDR2 reads FYNNEI. J lost 5 bases, V lost 6 bases, and 6 bases had no gene match. The CDR3 here is CASRSGGARETQYF. CDR3 sequence (DNA): TGTGCCAGCAGGAGCGGGGGGGCCCGGGAGACCCAGTACTTC.

This chain connects TRBV6-2 or TRBV6-3 to TRBJ1-5, with D unresolved. The V gene lost 2 bases and the J gene lost 7 bases, with 12 bases spanning the gap. The CDR3 runs 14 residues. The germline V gene encodes CDR1 MNHEY and CDR2 SVGEGT. CDR3 amino acids: CASSYEGTRQPQHF. In DNA form, the CDR3 reads TGTGCCAGCAGTTACGAGGGTACACGGCAGCCCCAGCATTTT.

This clonotype was counted many times. CDR3 region: CASSPRFGDYEQYF. The CDR3 nucleotides read TGTGCCAGCAGCCCCCGGTTCGGGGACTACGAGCAGTACTTC. The rearrangement uses TRBV7-2 and TRBJ2-7; a weak D match, TRBD2 (5 bases). CDR1 is SGHTA and CDR2 is FQGNSA in the germline V gene. V was trimmed by 5 bases and J by 3 bases, leaving 14 bases between them. The CDR3 is made up of 14 amino acids.

The V call is TRBV15, the J call TRBJ2-1, with 10 bases aligning to TRBD1. V gave up 3 bases and J gave up 4 bases; unmatched junction bases: 3. Germline CDR1 reads LNHNV; CDR2 reads YYDKDF (reference sequence). CDR3 length: 15 amino acids. CDR3 protein: CATSSRDRGYNEQFF. Here the CDR3 DNA reads TGTGCCACCAGCAGCCGGGACAGGGGATACAATGAGCAGTTCTTC.

At least ten counts were recorded for this clonotype. The chain is built from TRBV10-3 and TRBJ1-5; D remains ambiguous. Germline V gene sequence: CDR1 ENHRY, CDR2 SYGVKD. V was shortened by 2 bases and J by 3 bases, with 8 bases between the two germline ends. The CDR3 sequence is 14 residues long. The CDR3 DNA follows: TGTGCCATCAGTGAGCCGGGAACCAATCAGCCCCAGCATTTT. The encoded protein is CAISEPGTNQPQHF.

This clonotype was counted many times. V is TRBV12-3 or TRBV12-4 and J is TRBJ2-1; no definite D call. The CDR3 is 12 amino acids. V was cut by 6 bases and J by 4 bases, with 7 bases left in between. Written as DNA, the CDR3 is TGTGCCAGCAGCCCCCCTTACAATGAGCAGTTCTTC. Protein product: CASSPPYNEQFF.

The chain links TRBV20-1 to TRBJ2-7; D remains ambiguous. The germline CDR1 and CDR2 sequences are DFQATT and SNEGSKA (reference sequence). Trimming pared 5 bases from V and 0 bases from J, leaving 14 bases between. The CDR3 length is 14 residues. Written as DNA, the CDR3 is TGCAGTGCTTCCTGGGTACAGAGCTCCTACGAGCAGTACTTC. Protein sequence: CSASWVQSSYEQYF.

This clonotype showed up just a few times. The V gene is TRBV9, the J gene TRBJ2-3; 8 nucleotides match TRBD2. The germline V gene encodes CDR1 SGDLS and CDR2 YYNGEE. The CDR3 spans 15 residues. Unmatched junction bases numbered 10, after V lost 4 bases and J lost 6 bases. For the CDR3, the DNA is TGTGCCAGCAGCTCTTCCGGGACTAGGGGGGATACGCAGTATTTT. This sequence encodes CASSSSGTRGDTQYF.

This clonotype has a count of ten or more. V gene TRBV29-1 combines with J gene TRBJ2-2; D perhaps matches TRBD2 (5 bases). V was clipped by 6 bases and J by 1 base, with 15 bases between them. The CDR3 loop spans 15 amino acids. The V gene's germline CDR1 is SQVTM and CDR2 ANQGSEA. CDR3 bases: TGCAGCGTCGGACCAGGAGGACGGAACACCGGGGAGCTGTTTTTT. It codes for CSVGPGGRNTGELFF.

The chain combines TRBV7-2 with TRBJ2-1, with 9 bases lining up with TRBD2. The CDR3 length is 16 residues. From germline, CDR1 is SGHTA and CDR2 FQGNSA. This CDR3 is CASSLTQRGADNEQFF. CDR3 nucleotide sequence: TGTGCTTCCAGCCTAACCCAGCGGGGGGCCGACAATGAGCAGTTCTTC.

This clonotype was picked up many times. This CDR3 reads CSARDRRGQYEQYF. The CDR3 nucleotides read TGCAGTGCTAGAGACCGCAGGGGGCAATACGAGCAGTACTTC. This chain joins TRBV20-1 and TRBJ2-7; 8 positions match TRBD1. J gave up 4 bases and V 0 bases, and 5 bases lay outside the gene matches. The CDR3 loop spans 14 amino acids. The germline gives CDR1 DFQATT, CDR2 SNEGSKA (reference sequence).

There are a few counts of this clonotype. The chain employs TRBV10-3 and TRBJ2-5; TRBD1 agrees at 10 bases. CDR1 ENHRY and CDR2 SYGVKD come from the germline V gene. The ends lost 3 bases at V and 4 bases at J; junction bases unmatched: 5. The CDR3 is made up of 15 amino acids. The CDR3 sequence: CAISDDRGRGETQYF. As DNA, the CDR3 is TGTGCCATCAGTGATGACAGGGGGCGCGGAGAGACCCAGTACTTC.

This clonotype was observed at least ten times. The gene calls are TRBV5-1 and TRBJ1-5; 7 bases fit TRBD1. The CDR3 runs 14 residues. V was clipped by 3 bases and J by 2 bases; unmatched bases: 2. Germline CDR1 is SGHRS and CDR2 is YFSETQ. CDR3 in amino acids: CASSSGQGNQPQHF. CDR3 coding DNA: TGCGCCAGCAGCTCTGGACAGGGCAATCAGCCCCAGCATTTT.

The chain has TRBV10-2 and TRBJ1-2; D gene uncertain. Germline CDR1 is WSHSY and CDR2 is SAAADI. Trimming took 8 bases from V and 0 from J, leaving 10 bases between them. This CDR3 is 13 amino acids long. The CDR3 region is CASSAVSNYGYTF. CDR3 in DNA: TGCGCCAGCTCAGCGGTTTCTAACTATGGCTACACCTTC.

Ten or more counts support this clonotype. The chain employs TRBV9 and TRBJ2-1; D gene unclear. The germline CDR1 and CDR2 sequences are SGDLS and YYNGEE. The V end lost 1 base, the J end lost 3 bases, and 17 bases lay between the germline ends. The CDR3 consists of 17 residues. CDR3 in DNA: TGTGCCAGCAGCGTATCGCCTATCAGCCTCAGCTACAATGAGCAGTTCTTC. It is translated as CASSVSPISLSYNEQFF. Filled out from reference TRBV9 and TRBJ2-1, the complete variable domain reads DSGVTQTPKHLITATGQRVTLRCSPRSGDLSVYWYQQSLDQGLQFLIQYYNGEERAKGNILERFSAQQFPDLHSELNLSSLELGDSALYFCASSVSPISLSYNEQFFGPGTRLTVL.